The rows below give T cell receptor beta chains drawn from one sample of a study of cytomegalovirus exposure and HLA in healthy donors. Profiling relied on immunoSEQ multiplex PCR, and the TCRdb table lists in-frame clones only, not all of them. The sample has about 140,000 clones; approximately 63% are singletons. The sequenced sample was PBMCs. The receptors derive from a woman aged 55-70 years in good health and CMV-seropositive. CDR3s include the opening cysteine and the closing phenylalanine or tryptophan. The D gene is left open where the match is weak. For some rows the clone size is stated as once, few or many, or as a class when expanded; others skip it.

D	size	V	J	CDR3	DNA
NA	NA	TRBV5-6	TRBJ2-1	CASSLAGRGSYNEQFF	TGTGCCAGCAGCTTGGCAGGTAGGGGCTCCTACAATGAGCAGTTCTTC
TRBD1	NA	TRBV27	TRBJ2-7	CASSLRSRDSFSYEQYF	TGTGCCAGCAGTTTACGATCCCGGGACAGCTTCTCCTACGAGCAGTACTTC
TRBD1	NA	TRBV5-1	TRBJ1-3	CASSSNPGQLRSGNTIYF	TGCGCCAGCAGCTCAAATCCGGGACAGCTTCGCTCTGGAAACACCATATATTTT
TRBD1	few	TRBV6-5	TRBJ1-4	CASSPGTERNEKLFF	TGTGCCAGCAGCCCTGGGACAGAGAGGAATGAAAAACTGTTTTTT
NA	NA	TRBV28	TRBJ1-2	CASRITDYGYTF	TGTGCCAGCCGTATAACGGACTATGGCTACACCTTC
TRBD2	NA	TRBV25-1	TRBJ2-5	CASSLQGTSGIETQYF	TGTGCCAGCAGCCTACAGGGGACTAGCGGGATAGAGACCCAGTACTTC
NA	once	TRBV9	TRBJ2-3	CASGLTFSTDTQYF	TGTGCCAGCGGACTCACCTTTAGCACAGATACGCAGTATTTT
TRBD2	NA	TRBV5-6	TRBJ2-1	CASSLGGLAVNEQFF	TGTGCCAGCAGCTTGGGGGGACTAGCAGTCAATGAGCAGTTCTTC
NA	NA	TRBV6-1	TRBJ1-2	CASSPPAAYGYTF	TGTGCCAGCAGTCCCCCAGCGGCTTATGGCTACACCTTC
TRBD1	NA	TRBV7-8	TRBJ1-1	CASSYIGGSWAFF	TGTGCCAGCAGCTATATAGGGGGCTCCTGGGCTTTCTTT
TRBD1	NA	TRBV5-6	TRBJ2-6	CASSLRTGAPGANVLTF	TGTGCCAGCAGCTTGAGGACAGGGGCCCCTGGGGCCAACGTCCTGACTTTC
TRBD1	NA	TRBV10-1	TRBJ1-2	CASSPGQGHYGYTF	TGCGCCAGCAGCCCGGGACAGGGGCATTATGGCTACACCTTC
TRBD1	few	TRBV5-6	TRBJ1-2	CASSLYRDSYGYTF	TGTGCCAGCAGCTTGTACCGGGACAGCTATGGCTACACCTTC
NA	NA	TRBV7-9	TRBJ1-1	CASSLYRDRGGTEAFF	TGTGCCAGCAGCTTATATAGGGACCGGGGGGGCACTGAAGCTTTCTTT
NA	NA	TRBV28	TRBJ2-7	CASSSRGDEQYF	TGTGCCAGCAGTTCCAGGGGAGACGAGCAGTACTTC
NA	NA	TRBV5-1	TRBJ1-2	CASSTYGDYGYTF	TGCGCCAGCAGCACGTACGGGGACTATGGCTACACCTTC
NA	NA	TRBV18	TRBJ2-2	CASSPRRQSSNTGELFF	TGTGCCAGCTCACCACGACGACAGAGTTCGAACACCGGGGAGCTGTTTTTT
TRBD2	NA	TRBV9	TRBJ2-3	CASSSMGGGRVSTDTQYF	TGTGCCAGCAGCTCCATGGGCGGCGGGAGGGTTAGCACAGATACGCAGTATTTT
TRBD1	NA	TRBV19	TRBJ1-5	CASMLPGTDLKTQHF	TGTGCCAGTATGCTCCCCGGGACAGACCTCAAAACCCAGCATTTT
TRBD2	NA	TRBV27	TRBJ2-2	CASSRGTSGSGMVTGELFF	TGTGCCAGCAGTAGAGGGACTAGCGGGAGCGGGATGGTTACCGGGGAGCTGTTTTTT
TRBD1	NA	TRBV7-6	TRBJ2-3	CASSLGTGERTDTQYF	TGTGCCAGCAGCTTAGGGACAGGGGAAAGGACAGATACGCAGTATTTT
NA	few	TRBV6-1	TRBJ2-1	CASSAGIAYNEQFF	TGTGCCAGCAGCGCGGGGATTGCCTACAATGAGCAGTTCTTC
NA	NA	TRBV5-1	TRBJ1-1	CASSPDGAFEAFF	TGCGCCAGCAGCCCCGATGGGGCCTTTGAAGCTTTCTTT
TRBD2	once	TRBV7-6	TRBJ2-7	CASSQTGTGGPGEQYF	TGTGCCAGCAGCCAAACGGGAACGGGAGGGCCTGGAGAGCAGTACTTC
NA	once	TRBV10-3	TRBJ1-2	CAISEINLDGYTF	TGTGCCATCAGTGAAATCAACCTAGATGGCTACACCTTC
NA	NA	TRBV28	TRBJ2-1	CASSFGSGNYNEQFF	TGTGCCAGCAGTTTTGGTAGCGGAAACTACAATGAGCAGTTCTTC
TRBD1	NA	TRBV5-1	TRBJ2-7	CASSFEDRDYEQYF	TGCGCCAGCAGCTTTGAGGACAGGGATTACGAGCAGTACTTC
TRBD1	NA	TRBV6-1	TRBJ1-1	CASRSGGLNTEAFF	TGTGCCAGCAGGTCAGGGGGATTGAACACTGAAGCTTTCTTT
NA	NA	TRBV6-1	TRBJ1-3	CAGSVRSSGNTIYF	TGTGCCGGCAGTGTACGGTCCTCTGGAAACACCATATATTTT
TRBD2	NA	TRBV18	TRBJ2-2	CASSPLLAGETGELFF	TGTGCCAGCTCACCGCTGCTAGCGGGAGAAACCGGGGAGCTGTTTTTT
NA	NA	TRBV20-1	TRBJ1-1	CSASPGREAFF	TGCAGTGCTAGCCCGGGTAGGGAAGCTTTCTTT
NA	once	TRBV6-1	TRBJ1-2	CASSEMGRGDYGYTF	TGTGCCAGCAGTGAAATGGGAAGGGGTGACTATGGCTACACCTTC
NA	NA	TRBV5-4	TRBJ2-6	CASSLGATGANVLTF	TGTGCCAGCAGCTTGGGGGCAACTGGGGCCAACGTCCTGACTTTC
TRBD2	once	TRBV6-1	TRBJ2-7	CASTGLAGNYEQYF	TGTGCCAGCACAGGACTAGCGGGGAACTACGAGCAGTACTTC
NA	few	TRBV9	TRBJ2-7	CASSVDWTEGYEQYF	TGTGCCAGCAGCGTAGATTGGACAGAAGGCTACGAGCAGTACTTC
TRBD2	NA	TRBV7-9	TRBJ2-7	CASSLAGTIYEQYF	TGTGCCAGCAGCTTAGCTGGGACTATCTACGAGCAGTACTTC
TRBD1	NA	TRBV7-8	TRBJ1-5	CASSHGTAYNQPQHF	TGTGCCAGCAGTCACGGGACAGCCTACAATCAGCCCCAGCATTTT
NA	few	TRBV5-4	TRBJ1-2	CASSLASPGYGYTF	TGTGCCAGCAGCTTGGCCTCTCCGGGCTATGGCTACACCTTC
NA	NA	TRBV7-3	TRBJ2-7	CASSPKGAAGAREQYF	TGTGCCAGCAGCCCAAAGGGGGCAGCGGGAGCCCGCGAGCAGTACTTC